This record concerns one T cell receptor (beta chain) sequence. Antigen: not known. Healthy people donating bone marrow made up the donors. Germline assignment: CDR1 SGHRS and CDR2 YFSETQ. The V end was cut by 1 base, the J end by 7 bases, with 11 bases between. The CDR3 runs to 13 residues. These data come from a study of cytomegalovirus exposure and HLA in healthy donors. PCR involved 60 Vbeta and 13 Jbeta primers. Data came from immunoSEQ multiplex PCR; TCRdb stores just in-frame clones and leaves some out. Of over 70,000 clones detected, around four fifths appear once; the ten largest clones hold 1.4%. Study outcomes and limitations: In a later analysis, about 17,000 TCR beta sequences were associated with HLA alleles at 0.05 false discovery rate. From TCR beta sequences, most subjects' HLA-A and HLA-B alleles were reportedly predicted accurately.

This receptor was obtained from a male donor in good health and CMV-seronegative. The rearrangement uses TRBV5-1 and TRBJ1-1; TRBD1 is a possible D gene (6 bases). The specimen was PBMCs. CDR3 in DNA: TGCGCCAGCAGCTTGTGGGGGCATAGTGAAGCTTTCTTT. It yields the protein CASSLWGHSEAFF. Full variable domain (outside the CDR3, taken from reference TRBV5-1 and TRBJ1-1): KAGVTQTPRYLIKTRGQQVTLSCSPISGHRSVSWYQQTPGQGLQFLFEYFSETQRNKGNFPGRFSGRQFSNSRSEMNVSTLELGDSALYLCASSLWGHSEAFFGQGTRLTVV.